This T cell receptor beta chain came from a study of T cell responses to AZD1222 COVID-19 vaccine. Assay: immunoSEQ multiplex PCR; the TCRdb copy retains only in-frame clones and omits some. The sample holds about 89,000 clones, 89% seen once. CDR3 length: 16 amino acids. The germline V and J ends were trimmed by 4 bases and 8 bases, with 18 bases remaining between them. Germline V gene sequence: CDR1 MGHDK, CDR2 SYGVNS. This TCR came from an adult who received the AZD1222 COVID-19 vaccine. J is TRBJ1-6 and V is TRBV25-1; the D is unclear. Specimen: peripheral blood, collected 28 days after the second AZD1222 dose. CDR3 loop: CASSVLELMNDSPLHF. DNA of the CDR3: TGTGCCAGCAGTGTGTTAGAACTTATGAATGATTCACCCCTCCACTTT.